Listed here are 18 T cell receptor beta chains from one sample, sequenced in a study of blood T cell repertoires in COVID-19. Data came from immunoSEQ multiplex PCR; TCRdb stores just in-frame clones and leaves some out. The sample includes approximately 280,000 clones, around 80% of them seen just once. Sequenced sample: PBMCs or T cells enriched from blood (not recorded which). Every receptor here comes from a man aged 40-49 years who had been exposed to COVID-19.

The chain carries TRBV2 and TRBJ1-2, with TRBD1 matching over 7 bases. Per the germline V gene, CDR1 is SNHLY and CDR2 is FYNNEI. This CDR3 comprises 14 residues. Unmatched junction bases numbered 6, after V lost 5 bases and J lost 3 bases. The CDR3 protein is CASSPGGGYYGYTF. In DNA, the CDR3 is TGTGCCAGCAGTCCAGGGGGTGGGTACTATGGCTACACCTTC.

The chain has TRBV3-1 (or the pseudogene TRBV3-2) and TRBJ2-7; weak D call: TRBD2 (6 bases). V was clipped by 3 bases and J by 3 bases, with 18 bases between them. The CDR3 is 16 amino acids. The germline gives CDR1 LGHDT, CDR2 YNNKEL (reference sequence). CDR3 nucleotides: TGTGCCAGCAGCCAGGAGGGCGCCGGGGCGCTCTACGAGCAGTACTTC. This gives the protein CASSQEGAGALYEQYF.

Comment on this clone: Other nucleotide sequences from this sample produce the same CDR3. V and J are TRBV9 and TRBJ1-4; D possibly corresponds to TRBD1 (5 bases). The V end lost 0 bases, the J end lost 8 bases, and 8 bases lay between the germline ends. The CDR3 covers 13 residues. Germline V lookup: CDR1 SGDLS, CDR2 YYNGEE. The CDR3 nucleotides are TGTGCCAGCAGCGTAGGGGGGGACGAAAAACTGTTTTTT. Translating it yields CASSVGGDEKLFF.

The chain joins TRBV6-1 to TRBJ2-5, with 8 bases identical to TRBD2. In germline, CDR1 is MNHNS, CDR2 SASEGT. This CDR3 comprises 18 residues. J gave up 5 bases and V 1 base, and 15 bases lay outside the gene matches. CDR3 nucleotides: TGTGCCAGCAGTGAAGGGGATTCGGGAGCGGGAGTGGGGGAGACCCAGTACTTC. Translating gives CASSEGDSGAGVGETQYF.

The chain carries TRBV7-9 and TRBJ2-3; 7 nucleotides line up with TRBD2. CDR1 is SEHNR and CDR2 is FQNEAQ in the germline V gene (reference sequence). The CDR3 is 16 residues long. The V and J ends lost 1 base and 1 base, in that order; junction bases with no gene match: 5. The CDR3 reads CASSLVASGRTDTQYF. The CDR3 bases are TGTGCCAGCAGCTTAGTAGCTAGCGGACGCACAGATACGCAGTATTTT. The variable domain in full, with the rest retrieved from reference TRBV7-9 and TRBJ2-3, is DTGVSQNPRHKITKRGQNVTFRCDPISEHNRLYWYRQTLGQGPEFLTYFQNEAQLEKSRLLSDRFSAERPKGSFSTLEIQRTEQGDSAMYLCASSLVASGRTDTQYFGPGTRLTVL.

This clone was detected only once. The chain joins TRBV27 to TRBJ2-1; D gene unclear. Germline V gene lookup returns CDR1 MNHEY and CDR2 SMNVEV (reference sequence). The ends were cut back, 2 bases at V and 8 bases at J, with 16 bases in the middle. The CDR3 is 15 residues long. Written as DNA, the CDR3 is TGTGCCAGCAGTTTAGAGCAGGAACGGCCTGATGAGCAGTTCTTC. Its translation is CASSLEQERPDEQFF.

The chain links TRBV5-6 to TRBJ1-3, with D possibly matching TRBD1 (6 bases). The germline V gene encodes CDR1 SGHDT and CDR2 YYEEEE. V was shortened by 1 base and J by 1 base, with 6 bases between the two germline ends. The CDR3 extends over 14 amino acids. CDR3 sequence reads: CASSLTGSGNTIYF. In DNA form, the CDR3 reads TGTGCCAGCAGCTTGACAGGGTCTGGAAACACCATATATTTT.

The CDR3 reads CSASPTDGRQGTDTQYF. The DNA for the CDR3 is TGCAGTGCTAGTCCTACTGATGGACGCCAGGGGACAGATACGCAGTATTTT. The gene calls are TRBV20-1 and TRBJ2-3, with TRBD1 as a possible D gene (6 bases). V gave up 3 bases and J gave up 3 bases, with 22 bases separating them. The CDR3 runs to 17 residues. Per the germline V gene, CDR1 is DFQATT and CDR2 is SNEGSKA (reference sequence).

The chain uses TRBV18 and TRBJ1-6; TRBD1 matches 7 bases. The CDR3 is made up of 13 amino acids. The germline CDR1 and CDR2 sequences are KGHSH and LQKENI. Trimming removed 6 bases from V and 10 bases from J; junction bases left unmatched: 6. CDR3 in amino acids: CASSEGTESPLHF. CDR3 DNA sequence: TGTGCCAGCTCGGAAGGGACAGAGTCACCCCTCCACTTT.

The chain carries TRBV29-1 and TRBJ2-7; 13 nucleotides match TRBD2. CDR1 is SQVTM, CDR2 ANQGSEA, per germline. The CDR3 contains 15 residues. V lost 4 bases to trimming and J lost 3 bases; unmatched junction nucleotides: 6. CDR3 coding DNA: TGCAGCGTTGGGGCGGGGACTAGCGGGAACTACGAGCAGTACTTC. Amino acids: CSVGAGTSGNYEQYF.

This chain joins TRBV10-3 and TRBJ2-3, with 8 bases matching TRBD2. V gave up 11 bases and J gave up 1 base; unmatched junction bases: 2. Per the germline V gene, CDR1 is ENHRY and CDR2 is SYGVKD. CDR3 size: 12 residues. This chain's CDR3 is CAHGGGTDTQYF. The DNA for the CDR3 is TGTGCCCACGGGGGGGGCACAGATACGCAGTATTTT.

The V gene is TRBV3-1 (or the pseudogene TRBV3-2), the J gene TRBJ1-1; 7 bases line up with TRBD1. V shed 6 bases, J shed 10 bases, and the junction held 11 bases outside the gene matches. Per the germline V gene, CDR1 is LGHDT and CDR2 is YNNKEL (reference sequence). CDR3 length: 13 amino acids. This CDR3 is CASSPTGTALAFF. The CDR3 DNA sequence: TGTGCCAGCAGTCCTACGGGGACAGCGTTAGCTTTCTTT.

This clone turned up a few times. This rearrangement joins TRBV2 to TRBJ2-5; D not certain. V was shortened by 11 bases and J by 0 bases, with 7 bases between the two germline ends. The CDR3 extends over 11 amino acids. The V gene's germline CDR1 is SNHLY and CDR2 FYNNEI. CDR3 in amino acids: CASRYQETQYF. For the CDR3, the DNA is TGTGCCTCCCGGTACCAAGAGACCCAGTACTTC.

CDR3 in amino acids: CASSSYREHEQYF. The CDR3 nucleotides are TGTGCCAGTAGTTCCTACAGGGAACACGAGCAGTACTTC. V usage is TRBV19 and J usage is TRBJ2-7, with a weak D call TRBD1 (6 bases). The V end was cut by 5 bases, the J end by 5 bases, with 13 bases between. The CDR3 has 13 residues. From germline, CDR1 is LNHDA and CDR2 SQIVND (reference sequence).

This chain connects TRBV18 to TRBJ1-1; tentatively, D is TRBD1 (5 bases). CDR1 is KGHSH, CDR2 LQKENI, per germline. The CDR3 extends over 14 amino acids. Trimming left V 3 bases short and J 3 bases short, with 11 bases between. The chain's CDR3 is CASSPNGGDTEAFF. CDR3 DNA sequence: TGTGCCAGCTCACCCAACGGGGGGGACACTGAAGCTTTCTTT.

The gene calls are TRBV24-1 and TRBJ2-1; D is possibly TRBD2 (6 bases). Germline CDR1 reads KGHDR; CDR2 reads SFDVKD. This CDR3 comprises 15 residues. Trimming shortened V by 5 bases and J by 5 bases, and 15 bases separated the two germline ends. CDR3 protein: CATSGGTFADNEQFF. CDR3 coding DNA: TGTGCCACCAGTGGCGGGACTTTCGCCGACAATGAGCAGTTCTTC.

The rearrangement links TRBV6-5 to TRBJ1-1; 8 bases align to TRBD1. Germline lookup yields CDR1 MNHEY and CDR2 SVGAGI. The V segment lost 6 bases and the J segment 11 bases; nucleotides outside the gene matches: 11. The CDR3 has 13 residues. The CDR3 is CASRPSDRANAFF. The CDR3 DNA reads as TGTGCCAGCAGGCCATCGGACAGGGCGAACGCTTTCTTT.

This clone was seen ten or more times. CDR3: CASSLNVREYDEQFF. The CDR3 DNA reads as TGTGCCAGCAGCTTAAATGTGCGGGAGTACGATGAGCAGTTCTTC. The rearrangement joins TRBV7-9 to TRBJ2-1; 7 bases fit TRBD2. Trimming took 2 bases from V and 8 from J; bases not matched to a gene: 9. The CDR3 contains 15 residues. Germline V gene data show CDR1 as SEHNR and CDR2 as FQNEAQ (reference sequence).